The present T cell receptor (beta chain) was sequenced within a study of blood T cells in healthy people across ages. Looking at the study overall: Template switching retrieved approximately one barcoded beta molecule for each two T cells.

Through a sample-barcoded 5' primer and a J-beta primer mix, a second PCR was run for roughly 7 to 12 cycles. One entry per CDR3 protein results from TCRdb running MiXCR on the 5' RACE reads. The sample includes approximately 1,100,000 distinct CDR3 sequences, 45% of them seen just once. The ends lost 0 bases at V and 5 bases at J; junction bases unmatched: 7. This CDR3 is 14 amino acids long. CDR1 and CDR2 (germline): DFQATT, SNEGSKA (reference sequence). Sequenced material: blood. The chain recombines TRBV20-1 with TRBJ2-7, with TRBD2 matching over 7 bases. The clonotype was recovered from a woman aged 55-70 years in good health. The CDR3 DNA reads as TGCAGTGCTAGAGATATTCAGGCGGGAGACGAGCAGTACTTC. It specifies CSARDIQAGDEQYF.